The present T cell receptor (beta chain) was sequenced within a study of shared clonotypes between healthy human individuals. Splitting of each subset's genomic DNA was done evenly across several immunoSEQ plates. Original processing methods: Junction-only immunoSEQ sequences carried no quality scores, so filtering differed. The repertoire was sequenced with immunoSEQ multiplex PCR; TCRdb's copy has only in-frame clones and lacks some. From that table come the V and J calls and clone size; the DNA was used to work out D and trimming. Of some 2,000,000 clones in the sample, just under 95% are singletons; the top ten hold 1% to 1.3%. Study-wide findings and caveats: Large sequencing depth failed to make sorted-subset sequencing complete, rarefaction showed.

The CDR3 runs 15 residues. V dropped 0 bases and J dropped 5; count of bases not matched to a gene: 4. Germline CDR1 and CDR2: SGHRS and YFSETQ. A word on this clone: Its antigen is still unknown.

Naive CD8 cells were CD45RO-negative, positively selected for CCR7, excluding terminally differentiated effector memory CD45RA+ cells. The chain has TRBV5-1 and TRBJ2-5; TRBD2 matches at 10 bases. This clonotype was sampled from a man aged 18-30 years in good health. The sequenced sample was naive CD8+ T cells sorted from blood. This chain's CDR3 is CASSLEGSGRETQYF. In DNA, the CDR3 is TGCGCCAGCAGCTTGGAAGGTAGCGGGAGGGAGACCCAGTACTTC.